These 19 T cell receptor beta chains came from one sample sequenced in a study of T-cell reconstitution after alpha-beta-depleted transplantation in children (dated by TCRdb to 2016 to 2017). Preparation of the library involved PCR. This sample was sequenced with an Illumina HiSeq 2500. Molecular barcoding was employed in the preparation of TCR libraries, with unique molecular identifiers being used to normalize TCRbeta repertoire quantification. The public reads were quality trimmed at Q25 with fastp and then assembled into clones with MiXCR by TCRdb, keeping productive beta chains. Every entry covers one CDR3 protein and lists the most common genes and DNA from its rows. The sample table shows 700,000 to 850,000 distinct CDR3 sequences, and around 17% are seen once. Around 5.3% of the sample rests with the top ten. Read against the paper, the sample's treatment or condition label means: allogeneic hematopoietic cell transplantation with graft depleted of TCRalphabeta T cells and CD19 B cells.

The sequencing used PBMCs, mostly from graft donor cells, collected 360 days after TCRalphabeta/CD19-depleted stem cell transplant. These receptors came from a male patient between 5 and 17 years old who had a stem cell transplant for acute lymphoblastic leukemia, so the T cells may come from the graft donor.

The CDR3 bases are TGTGCCAGCAGCGTAGACCCGGGACAGGGGGCGGGAGATACGCAGTATTTT. This translates into CASSVDPGQGAGDTQYF. The V and J genes are TRBV9 and TRBJ2-3; 12 bases align to TRBD1. The V segment lost 0 bases and the J segment 5 bases; nucleotides outside the gene matches: 7. Germline CDR1 and CDR2: SGDLS and YYNGEE. The CDR3 is 17 residues long.

Only one count was recorded for this clonotype. CDR3 protein: CASSLFAGGWETQYF. The DNA of the CDR3 is TGTGCCAGCAGTTTATTTGCAGGGGGCTGGGAGACCCAGTACTTC. The rearrangement uses TRBV27 and TRBJ2-5, with 8 bases aligning to TRBD1. Losses at the gene ends were 1 base for V and 5 bases for J; bases not matched to a gene: 6. The CDR3 loop spans 15 amino acids. Germline V CDR1 and CDR2: MNHEY, SMNVEV (reference sequence).

The V gene is TRBV4-1, the J gene TRBJ2-1, with D possibly matching TRBD2 (6 bases). Trimming left V 1 base short and J 0 bases short, with 34 bases between. The germline V gene encodes CDR1 MGHRA and CDR2 YSYEKL. The CDR3 has 24 residues. The CDR3, as DNA: TGCGCCAGCAGCCAAGTCCCCGTAGCGGTCGGGAGAACACAAATACAAAGCTCCTACAATGAGCAGTTCTTC. Protein product: CASSQVPVAVGRTQIQSSYNEQFF.

The chain links TRBV4-1 to TRBJ2-7; 9 bases agree with TRBD2. Germline CDR1 reads MGHRA; CDR2 reads YSYEKL. The CDR3 length is 15 residues. J gave up 3 bases and V 0 bases, and 3 bases lay outside the gene matches. The CDR3 DNA sequence: TGCGCCAGCAGCCAAGAGGGACTAGCCTACTACGAGCAGTACTTC. It is translated as CASSQEGLAYYEQYF.

V and J are TRBV19 and TRBJ2-2; D is uncertain. Trimming removed 1 base from V and 4 bases from J, with 7 bases in between. Germline CDR1 and CDR2: LNHDA and SQIVND (reference sequence). The CDR3 covers 14 residues. The CDR3 coding sequence is TGTGCCAGTAGTATAGCGAGCGCCACCGGGGAGCTGTTTTTT. It codes for CASSIASATGELFF.

The chain employs TRBV18 and TRBJ1-3; maybe TRBD1 (6 bases). The germline CDR1 and CDR2 sequences are KGHSH and LQKENI. The CDR3 runs to 16 residues. Deletions cut 6 bases from V and 0 bases from J, with 15 bases between. DNA of the CDR3: TGTGCCAGCTCGGCCACACAGGGCCTCTCTGGAAACACCATATATTTT. This encodes CASSATQGLSGNTIYF.

Ten or more counts support this clonotype. The chain combines TRBV12-3 or TRBV12-4 with TRBJ2-1; D unresolved. V was pared by 5 bases and J by 1 base, with 3 bases between. The CDR3 runs to 12 residues. CDR3 sequence reads: CASSVSYNEQFF. CDR3 coding DNA: TGTGCCAGCAGTGTATCCTACAATGAGCAGTTCTTC.

This chain connects TRBV10-1 to TRBJ2-3; D remains ambiguous. CDR3 length: 15 amino acids. Germline CDR1 is WNHNN and CDR2 is SYGVQD (reference sequence). The V gene lost 3 bases and the J gene lost 0 bases, with 10 bases spanning the gap. The CDR3 sequence is CASSDGGQSTDTQYF. The DNA of the CDR3 is TGCGCCAGCAGTGACGGTGGGCAGAGCACAGATACGCAGTATTTT.

This chain joins TRBV25-1 and TRBJ2-5; no definite D call. The V end lost 1 base, the J end lost 2 bases, and 8 bases lay between the germline ends. CDR3 length: 14 amino acids. CDR1 MGHDK and CDR2 SYGVNS come from the germline V gene. The CDR3 spells CASSEFDNQETQYF. CDR3 sequence (DNA): TGTGCCAGCAGTGAATTTGACAATCAAGAGACCCAGTACTTC.

This clonotype was found a few times. The V call is TRBV2, the J call TRBJ2-6; D is unresolved. The CDR3 contains 14 residues. Germline V gene sequence: CDR1 SNHLY, CDR2 FYNNEI. Trimming pared 4 bases from V and 0 bases from J, leaving 4 bases between. The CDR3 bases are TGTGCCAGCAGTGCGATCTCTGGGGCCAACGTCCTGACTTTC. It encodes CASSAISGANVLTF. Drawing the rest from reference TRBV2 and TRBJ2-6, the complete variable domain is EPEVTQTPSHQVTQMGQEVILRCVPISNHLYFYWYRQILGQKVEFLVSFYNNEISEKSEIFDDQFSVERPDGSNFTLKIRSTKLEDSAMYFCASSAISGANVLTFGAGSRLTVL.

V is TRBV5-1 and J is TRBJ1-4; D not certain. This CDR3 has 15 amino acids. The ends were cut back, 4 bases at V and 0 bases at J, with 10 bases in the middle. Germline CDR1 and CDR2: SGHRS and YFSETQ. Here the CDR3 reads CASSATVSTNEKLFF. The CDR3 DNA reads TGCGCCAGCAGCGCCACGGTCTCAACTAATGAAAAACTGTTTTTT.

This clonotype was recorded a few times. The chain couples TRBV4-1 to TRBJ2-7, with TRBD2 as a possible D gene (5 bases). The V gene lost 1 base and the J gene lost 6 bases, with 16 bases spanning the gap. CDR3 length: 15 amino acids. From germline, CDR1 is MGHRA and CDR2 YSYEKL. This CDR3 is CASSQVSVSRLEQYF. Here the CDR3 DNA reads TGCGCCAGCAGCCAAGTTAGCGTTTCACGGCTCGAGCAGTACTTC.

V usage is TRBV5-1 and J usage is TRBJ2-5; D possibly corresponds to TRBD2 (5 bases). Trimming shortened V by 4 bases and J by 4 bases, and 17 bases separated the two germline ends. The CDR3 runs 15 residues. Looked up from germline, CDR1 is SGHRS and CDR2 is YFSETQ. The CDR3 nucleotides are TGCGCCAGCAGCCACGGGGAAGGGTGGGGAGAGACCCAGTACTTC. This encodes CASSHGEGWGETQYF.

For the CDR3, the DNA is TGCGCCAGCAGCCAACCCCCGGGACTAGCGGGAGGGCCGCCCAGCTCCTACGAGCAGTACTTC. Translation: CASSQPPGLAGGPPSSYEQYF. V is TRBV4-1 and J is TRBJ2-7; 16 bases are shared with TRBD2. V shed 2 bases, J shed 0 bases, and the junction held 13 bases outside the gene matches. The CDR3 contains 21 residues. Germline CDR1 and CDR2: MGHRA and YSYEKL.

This clonotype was observed many times. The rearrangement links TRBV5-1 to TRBJ2-2; D call uncertain. The CDR3 runs to 12 residues. The germline V gene encodes CDR1 SGHRS and CDR2 YFSETQ. Trimming pared 6 bases from V and 6 bases from J, leaving 9 bases between. For the CDR3, the DNA is TGCGCCAGCACAAAGCCCCCCGGGGAGCTGTTTTTT. It codes for CASTKPPGELFF.

This clonotype has at least ten counts. The chain employs TRBV3-1 and TRBJ2-1; 11 bases map to TRBD2. The CDR3 is made up of 15 amino acids. The germline CDR1 and CDR2 sequences are LGHDT and YNNKEL (reference sequence). The junction had 9 bases not matched to a gene; V was cut back by 7 bases and J by 7 bases. CDR3 sequence (DNA): TGTGCCAGCACTAAGTTAGCGGGAGGGATGAATGAGCAGTTCTTC. Protein: CASTKLAGGMNEQFF.

This clonotype was found a few times. This chain connects TRBV5-2 to TRBJ2-1; TRBD1 reflects the table's D call only, with no check against the DNA. TRBV5-2 is a documented pseudogene. This CDR3 has 20 amino acids. The CDR3 loop reads CASNLAGTGGRSSNYNEQFF. CDR3 bases: TGCGCCAGCAACTTAGCCGGGACAGGGGGCCGCTCCTCTAACTACAATGAGCAGTTCTTC.

This rearrangement joins TRBV15 to TRBJ2-1; D uncertain. The germline CDR1 and CDR2 sequences are LNHNV and YYDKDF (reference sequence). V lost 1 base to trimming and J lost 8 bases, with 9 bases between them. The CDR3 extends over 13 amino acids. The CDR3 here is CATSRAGYDEQFF. The CDR3 DNA is TGTGCCACCAGCAGAGCTGGGTACGATGAGCAGTTCTTC.

This clonotype was picked up a small number of times. The gene calls are TRBV5-1 and TRBJ2-5; TRBD1 matches at 11 bases. V shed 4 bases, J shed 5 bases, and the junction held 7 bases outside the gene matches. Germline CDR1 SGHRS, CDR2 YFSETQ. CDR3 length: 15 residues. Here the CDR3 reads CASSLGTGGIETQYF. The CDR3 bases are TGCGCCAGCAGCCTCGGGACAGGGGGGATCGAGACCCAGTACTTC.